This T cell receptor (beta chain) was identified during a study of identical twins. The CDR3 spans 14 residues. Germline CDR1 reads LGHDT; CDR2 reads YNNKEL (reference sequence). V was cut by 4 bases and J by 1 base, with 10 bases left in between. Regarding the study as a whole: Abundant cord blood beta clonotypes carried fewer insertions; memory repertoires showed none. Zero-insertion analyses were open to partial confounding by invariant MAIT and iNKT cells. Conclusions were based on cross-sectional statistical analysis, without following the same donors.

This clonotype has only a few counts. Its antigen is currently unknown. Template switching (which added a universal primer site) was used, and cDNA carried unique molecular identifiers. TCRdb redid the calling of the 5' RACE reads with MiXCR, one entry per CDR3 protein. The data contain 400,000 to 600,000 distinct CDR3 sequences, approximately 20% of them singletons. The sample was also reused in another study, on yellow fever vaccine responses in identical twins.

The chain links TRBV3-1 to TRBJ1-1; tentatively, D is TRBD1 (5 bases). The TCR was taken from a young woman in good health. The sequenced material came from CD4+ T cells sorted from blood. The CDR3 spells CASSPGLRNTEAFF. The CDR3 nucleotides are TGTGCCAGCAGCCCGGGACTGAGGAACACTGAAGCTTTCTTT. Full variable domain (missing parts from reference TRBV3-1 and TRBJ1-1): DTAVSQTPKYLVTQMGNDKSIKCEQNLGHDTMYWYKQDSKKFLKIMFSYNNKELIINETVPNRFSPKSPDKAHLNLHINSLELGDSAVYFCASSPGLRNTEAFFGQGTRLTVV.